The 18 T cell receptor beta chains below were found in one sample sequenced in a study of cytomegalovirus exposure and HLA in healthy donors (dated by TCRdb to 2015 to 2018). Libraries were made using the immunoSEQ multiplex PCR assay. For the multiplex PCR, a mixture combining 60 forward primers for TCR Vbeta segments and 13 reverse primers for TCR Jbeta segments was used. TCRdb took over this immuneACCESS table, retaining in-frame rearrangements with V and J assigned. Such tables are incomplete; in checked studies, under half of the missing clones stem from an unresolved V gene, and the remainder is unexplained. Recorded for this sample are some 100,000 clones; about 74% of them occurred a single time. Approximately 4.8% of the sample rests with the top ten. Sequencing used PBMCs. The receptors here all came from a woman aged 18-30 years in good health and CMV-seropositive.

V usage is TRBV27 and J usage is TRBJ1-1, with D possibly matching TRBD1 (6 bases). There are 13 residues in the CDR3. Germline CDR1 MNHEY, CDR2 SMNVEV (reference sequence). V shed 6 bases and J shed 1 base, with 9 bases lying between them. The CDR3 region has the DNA TGTGCCAGCAGCCGGGGACAGAACACTGAAGCTTTCTTT. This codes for CASSRGQNTEAFF.

The CDR3 region has the DNA TGTGCCAGCAGCTTAGGGTCTATTCGAGGGGGAGAGACCCAGTACTTC. This translates into CASSLGSIRGGETQYF. The chain carries TRBV7-2 and TRBJ2-5; maybe TRBD1 (6 bases). Germline-derived CDR1 and CDR2 are SGHTA and FQGNSA. The CDR3 length is 16 residues. V was shortened by 1 base and J by 4 bases, with 16 bases between the two germline ends.

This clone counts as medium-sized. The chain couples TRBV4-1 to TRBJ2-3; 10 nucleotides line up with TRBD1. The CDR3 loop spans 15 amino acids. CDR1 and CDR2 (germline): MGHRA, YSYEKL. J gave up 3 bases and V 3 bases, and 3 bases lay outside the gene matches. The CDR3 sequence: CASSQSGQGTDTQYF. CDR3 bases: TGCGCCAGCAGCCAGTCGGGACAGGGGACAGATACGCAGTATTTT.

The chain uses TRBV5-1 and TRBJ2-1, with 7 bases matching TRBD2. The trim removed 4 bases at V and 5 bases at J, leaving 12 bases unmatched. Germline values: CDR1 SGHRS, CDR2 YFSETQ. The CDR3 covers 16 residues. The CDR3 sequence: CASSLSLAETDNEQFF. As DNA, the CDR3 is TGCGCCAGCAGCCTCAGCCTAGCGGAGACCGACAATGAGCAGTTCTTC. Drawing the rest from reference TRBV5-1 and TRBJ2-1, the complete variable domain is KAGVTQTPRYLIKTRGQQVTLSCSPISGHRSVSWYQQTPGQGLQFLFEYFSETQRNKGNFPGRFSGRQFSNSRSEMNVSTLELGDSALYLCASSLSLAETDNEQFFGPGTRLTVL.

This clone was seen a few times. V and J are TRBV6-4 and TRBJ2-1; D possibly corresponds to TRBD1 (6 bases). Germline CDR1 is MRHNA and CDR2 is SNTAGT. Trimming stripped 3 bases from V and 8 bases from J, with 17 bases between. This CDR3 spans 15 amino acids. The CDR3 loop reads CASSEGEQGSDEQFF. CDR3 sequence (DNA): TGTGCCAGCAGTGAAGGTGAACAGGGTAGCGATGAGCAGTTCTTC.

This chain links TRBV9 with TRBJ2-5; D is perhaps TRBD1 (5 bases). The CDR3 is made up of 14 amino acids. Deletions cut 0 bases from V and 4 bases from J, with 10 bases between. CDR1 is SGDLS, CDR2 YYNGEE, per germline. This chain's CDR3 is CASSVGAGPETQYF. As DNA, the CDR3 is TGTGCCAGCAGCGTAGGCGCAGGGCCAGAGACCCAGTACTTC. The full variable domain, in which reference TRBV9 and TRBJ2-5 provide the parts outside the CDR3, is DSGVTQTPKHLITATGQRVTLRCSPRSGDLSVYWYQQSLDQGLQFLIQYYNGEERAKGNILERFSAQQFPDLHSELNLSSLELGDSALYFCASSVGAGPETQYFGPGTRLLVL.

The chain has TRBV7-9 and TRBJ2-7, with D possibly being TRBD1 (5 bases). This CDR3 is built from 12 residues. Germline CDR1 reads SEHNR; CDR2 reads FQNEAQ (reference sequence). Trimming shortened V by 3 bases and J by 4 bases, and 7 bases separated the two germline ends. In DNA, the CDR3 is TGTGCCAGCAGCTTTAAGGGGTACGAGCAGTACTTC. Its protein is CASSFKGYEQYF.

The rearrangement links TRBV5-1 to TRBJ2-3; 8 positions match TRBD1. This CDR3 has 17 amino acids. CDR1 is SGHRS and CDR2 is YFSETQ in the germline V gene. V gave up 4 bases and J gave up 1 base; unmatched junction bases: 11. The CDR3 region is CASSPGQGRLGTDTQYF. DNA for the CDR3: TGCGCCAGCAGCCCTGGACAGGGAAGGTTAGGCACAGATACGCAGTATTTT. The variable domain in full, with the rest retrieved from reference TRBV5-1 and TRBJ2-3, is KAGVTQTPRYLIKTRGQQVTLSCSPISGHRSVSWYQQTPGQGLQFLFEYFSETQRNKGNFPGRFSGRQFSNSRSEMNVSTLELGDSALYLCASSPGQGRLGTDTQYFGPGTRLTVL.

The DNA for the CDR3 is TGTGCCATCAGTGAGTCGGGGAGCCCCACTAATGAAAAACTGTTTTTT. The encoded protein is CAISESGSPTNEKLFF. The genes are TRBV10-3 and TRBJ1-4; D not resolved. This CDR3 comprises 16 residues. The V end was cut by 0 bases, the J end by 2 bases, with 10 bases between. Germline V gene sequence: CDR1 ENHRY, CDR2 SYGVKD.

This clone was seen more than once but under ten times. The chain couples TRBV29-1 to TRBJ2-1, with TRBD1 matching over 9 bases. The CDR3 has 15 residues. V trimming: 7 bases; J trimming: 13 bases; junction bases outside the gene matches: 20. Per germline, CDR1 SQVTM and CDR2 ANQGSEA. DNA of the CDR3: TGCAGCGCCAACCCACAGGGGGCGGCTACGTCTGTTCAGTTCTTC. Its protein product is CSANPQGAATSVQFF.

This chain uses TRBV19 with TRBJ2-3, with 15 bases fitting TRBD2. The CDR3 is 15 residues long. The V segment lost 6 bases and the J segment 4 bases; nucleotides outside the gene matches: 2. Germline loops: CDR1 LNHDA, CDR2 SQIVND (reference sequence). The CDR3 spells CASRGTSGRPDTQYF. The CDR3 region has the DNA TGTGCCAGTAGAGGGACTAGCGGGAGGCCAGATACGCAGTATTTT.

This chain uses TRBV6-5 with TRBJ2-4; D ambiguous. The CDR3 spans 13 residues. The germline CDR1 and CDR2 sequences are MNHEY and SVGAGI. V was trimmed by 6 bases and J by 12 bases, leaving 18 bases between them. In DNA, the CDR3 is TGTGCCAGCAGCACAGCCAGCCTCCCAACTCAGTACTTC. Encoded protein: CASSTASLPTQYF.

The CDR3 is CSVDSTGGAGYTF. The CDR3 DNA reads as TGCAGCGTTGACTCGACAGGGGGCGCGGGCTACACCTTC. The chain links TRBV29-1 to TRBJ1-2, with 10 bases matching TRBD1. V was pared by 3 bases and J by 8 bases, with 6 bases of the junction left unmatched. This CDR3 comprises 13 residues. Germline V lookup: CDR1 SQVTM, CDR2 ANQGSEA.

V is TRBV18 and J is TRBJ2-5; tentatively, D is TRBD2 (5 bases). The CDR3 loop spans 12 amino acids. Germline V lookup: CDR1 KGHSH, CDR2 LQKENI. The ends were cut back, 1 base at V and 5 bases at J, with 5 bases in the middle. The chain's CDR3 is CASSPREETQYF. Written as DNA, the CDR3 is TGTGCCAGCTCACCACGGGAGGAGACCCAGTACTTC. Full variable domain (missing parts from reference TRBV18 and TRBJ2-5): NAGVMQNPRHLVRRRGQEARLRCSPMKGHSHVYWYRQLPEEGLKFMVYLQKENIIDESGMPKERFSAEFPKEGPSILRIQQVVRGDSAAYFCASSPREETQYFGPGTRLLVL.

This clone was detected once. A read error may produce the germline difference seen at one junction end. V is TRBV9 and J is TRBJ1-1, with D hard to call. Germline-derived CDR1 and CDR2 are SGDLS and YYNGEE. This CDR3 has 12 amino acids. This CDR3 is CPSTSPATEAFF. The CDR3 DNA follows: TGTCCCAGCACCAGTCCCGCCACTGAAGCTTTCTTT.

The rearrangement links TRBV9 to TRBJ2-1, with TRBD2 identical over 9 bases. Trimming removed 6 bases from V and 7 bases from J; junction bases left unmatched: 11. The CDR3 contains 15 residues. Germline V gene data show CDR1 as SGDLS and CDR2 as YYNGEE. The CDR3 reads CASTSGGGRENEQFF. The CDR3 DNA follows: TGTGCCAGCACCTCCGGGGGCGGGAGGGAAAATGAGCAGTTCTTC.

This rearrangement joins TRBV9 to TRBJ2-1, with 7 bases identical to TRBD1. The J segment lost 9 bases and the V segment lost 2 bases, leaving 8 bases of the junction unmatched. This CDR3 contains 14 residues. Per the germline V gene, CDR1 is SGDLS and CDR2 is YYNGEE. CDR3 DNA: TGTGCCAGCAGCGTCGGGACAGTCCTTGGTGAGCAGTTCTTC. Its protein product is CASSVGTVLGEQFF.

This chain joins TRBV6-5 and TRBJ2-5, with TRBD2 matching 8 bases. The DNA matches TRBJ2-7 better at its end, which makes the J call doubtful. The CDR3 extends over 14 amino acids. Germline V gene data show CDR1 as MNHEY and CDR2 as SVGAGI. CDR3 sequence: CASTATSASYEQYF. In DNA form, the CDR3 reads TGTGCCAGCACCGCGACTAGCGCTTCCTACGAGCAGTACTTC.